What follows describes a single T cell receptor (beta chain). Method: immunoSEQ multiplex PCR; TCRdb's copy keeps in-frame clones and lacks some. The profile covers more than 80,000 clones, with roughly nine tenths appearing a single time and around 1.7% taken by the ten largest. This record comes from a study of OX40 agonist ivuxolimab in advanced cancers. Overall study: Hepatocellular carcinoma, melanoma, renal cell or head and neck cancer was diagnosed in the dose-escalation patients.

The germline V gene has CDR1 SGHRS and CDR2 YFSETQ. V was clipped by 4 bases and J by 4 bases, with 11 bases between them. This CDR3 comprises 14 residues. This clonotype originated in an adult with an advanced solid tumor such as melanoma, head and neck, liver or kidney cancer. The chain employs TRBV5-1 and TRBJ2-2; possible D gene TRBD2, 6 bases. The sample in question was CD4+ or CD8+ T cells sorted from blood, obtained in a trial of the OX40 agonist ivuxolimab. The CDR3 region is CASSPGLFTGELFF. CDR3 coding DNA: TGCGCCAGCAGCCCGGGACTGTTCACCGGGGAGCTGTTTTTT.